The rows below give T cell receptor beta chains drawn from one sample of a study of identical twins. TCRdb re-derived calls from the 5' RACE reads in MiXCR, one entry per CDR3 protein. The table shows approximately 530,000 distinct CDR3 sequences, with 20% to 25% occurring only once. These records were also assigned to another study, of yellow fever vaccine responses in identical twins.

The sample was CD4+ T cells sorted from blood. The receptors shown here come from a woman aged 18-30 years in good health. CDR3s include the opening cysteine and the closing phenylalanine or tryptophan. Fields, in order: D gene, clone size, J gene, V gene, CDR3 protein, CDR3 DNA. D genes are given only for firm matches. Clone size is not always given. Where it is, it says once, few, many or a class for expanded clones.

D gene: .; clone size: .; J gene: TRBJ2-3; V gene: TRBV15; CDR3 protein: CATSRDWGADTQYF; CDR3 DNA: TGTGCCACCAGCAGAGATTGGGGTGCAGATACGCAGTATTTT
D gene: TRBD1; clone size: .; J gene: TRBJ2-5; V gene: TRBV7-9; CDR3 protein: CASSARGYETQYF; CDR3 DNA: TGTGCCAGCAGCGCCAGGGGGTACGAGACCCAGTACTTC
D gene: .; clone size: few; J gene: TRBJ2-7; V gene: TRBV15; CDR3 protein: CATSPRTHYEQYF; CDR3 DNA: TGTGCCACCAGCCCCCGGACCCACTACGAGCAGTACTTC
D gene: TRBD2; clone size: few; J gene: TRBJ2-2; V gene: TRBV6-1; CDR3 protein: CASKLAEGTGELFF; CDR3 DNA: TGTGCCAGCAAACTAGCGGAGGGAACCGGGGAGCTGTTTTTT
D gene: .; clone size: .; J gene: TRBJ2-1; V gene: TRBV20-1; CDR3 protein: CSAQRDLHYNEQFF; CDR3 DNA: TGCAGTGCTCAGAGGGACCTCCACTACAATGAGCAGTTCTTC
D gene: TRBD2; clone size: .; J gene: TRBJ2-3; V gene: TRBV18; CDR3 protein: CASSPPLGTSISQYF; CDR3 DNA: TGTGCCAGCTCACCACCATTAGGGACTAGCATTTCGCAGTATTTT
D gene: .; clone size: .; J gene: TRBJ2-2; V gene: TRBV12-3/TRBV12-4; CDR3 protein: CASRGSVHGELFF; CDR3 DNA: TGTGCCAGCCGGGGGAGTGTTCACGGGGAGCTGTTTTTT
D gene: .; clone size: .; J gene: TRBJ2-1; V gene: TRBV20-1; CDR3 protein: CSDRKSGGQGGEQFF; CDR3 DNA: TGCAGTGATAGAAAATCAGGGGGGCAGGGAGGCGAGCAGTTCTTC
D gene: .; clone size: .; J gene: TRBJ1-5; V gene: TRBV29-1; CDR3 protein: CSVLAGWGQPQHF; CDR3 DNA: TGCAGCGTTCTCGCGGGGTGGGGTCAGCCCCAGCATTTT
D gene: TRBD2; clone size: .; J gene: TRBJ2-3; V gene: TRBV20-1; CDR3 protein: CSAIGGRASDTQYF; CDR3 DNA: TGCAGTGCTATAGGTGGGAGGGCGTCTGATACGCAGTATTTT
D gene: .; clone size: .; J gene: TRBJ2-3; V gene: TRBV7-9; CDR3 protein: CASSVPGGTQYF; CDR3 DNA: TGTGCCAGCAGCGTCCCGGGCGGTACGCAGTATTTT
D gene: TRBD2; clone size: .; J gene: TRBJ2-3; V gene: TRBV4-1; CDR3 protein: CASSQEWGLAPRSTDTQYF; CDR3 DNA: TGCGCCAGCAGCCAAGAGTGGGGACTAGCTCCAAGGAGCACAGATACGCAGTATTTT
D gene: TRBD2; clone size: few; J gene: TRBJ2-2; V gene: TRBV20-1; CDR3 protein: CSARAGLAANTGELFF; CDR3 DNA: TGCAGTGCTAGAGCGGGACTAGCGGCGAACACCGGGGAGCTGTTTTTT
D gene: .; clone size: .; J gene: TRBJ1-1; V gene: TRBV20-1; CDR3 protein: CSASVQTINTEAFF; CDR3 DNA: TGCAGTGCTAGTGTGCAGACAATTAACACTGAAGCTTTCTTT
D gene: TRBD1; clone size: .; J gene: TRBJ1-1; V gene: TRBV29-1; CDR3 protein: CSVADRSNTEAFF; CDR3 DNA: TGCAGCGTGGCGGACAGGTCGAACACTGAAGCTTTCTTT
D gene: TRBD2; clone size: .; J gene: TRBJ2-7; V gene: TRBV7-8; CDR3 protein: CASSPTRRLAGVEDEQYF; CDR3 DNA: TGTGCCAGCAGCCCTACTCGACGGCTAGCGGGAGTGGAGGACGAGCAGTACTTC
D gene: .; clone size: few; J gene: TRBJ2-1; V gene: TRBV7-9; CDR3 protein: CASSLRELVDNEQFF; CDR3 DNA: TGTGCCAGCAGCTTACGGGAGCTCGTGGACAATGAGCAGTTCTTC
D gene: .; clone size: .; J gene: TRBJ2-2; V gene: TRBV11-2; CDR3 protein: CASSLGTGMRTGELFF; CDR3 DNA: TGTGCCAGCAGCTTAGGGACCGGGATGAGGACCGGGGAGCTGTTTTTT
D gene: TRBD1; clone size: .; J gene: TRBJ1-1; V gene: TRBV29-1; CDR3 protein: CSVNRGAVDTEAFF; CDR3 DNA: TGCAGCGTAAACAGGGGTGCTGTGGACACTGAAGCTTTCTTT
D gene: TRBD2; clone size: few; J gene: TRBJ2-7; V gene: TRBV29-1; CDR3 protein: CSVVTSGTLEQYF; CDR3 DNA: TGCAGCGTTGTAACTAGCGGGACTCTCGAGCAGTACTTC
D gene: .; clone size: many; J gene: TRBJ1-2; V gene: TRBV5-8; CDR3 protein: CASSHGYGYTF; CDR3 DNA: TGTGCCAGCAGCCATGGCTATGGCTACACCTTC
D gene: .; clone size: many; J gene: TRBJ1-5; V gene: TRBV24-1; CDR3 protein: CATSDSGSYSNQPQHF; CDR3 DNA: TGTGCCACCAGTGATTCAGGCAGCTATAGCAATCAGCCCCAGCATTTT
D gene: TRBD1; clone size: .; J gene: TRBJ2-1; V gene: TRBV3-1; CDR3 protein: CASSRTSGRGTGPYNEQFF; CDR3 DNA: TGTGCCAGCAGCAGAACCTCGGGCAGGGGGACAGGCCCCTACAATGAGCAGTTCTTC
D gene: TRBD2; clone size: .; J gene: TRBJ2-5; V gene: TRBV28; CDR3 protein: CASSFLAGGPKAKYF; CDR3 DNA: TGTGCCAGCAGTTTCCTAGCGGGGGGCCCCAAGGCCAAGTACTTC
D gene: .; clone size: few; J gene: TRBJ2-3; V gene: TRBV9; CDR3 protein: CASSSGAAPYTDTQYF; CDR3 DNA: TGTGCCAGCAGCTCGGGGGCCGCACCTTACACAGATACGCAGTATTTT
D gene: TRBD2; clone size: few; J gene: TRBJ2-7; V gene: TRBV6-1; CDR3 protein: CASSRSLTSGVGGQYF; CDR3 DNA: TGTGCCAGCAGTCGGTCCCTCACTAGCGGGGTTGGCGGGCAGTACTTC
D gene: TRBD1; clone size: .; J gene: TRBJ1-2; V gene: TRBV12-3/TRBV12-4; CDR3 protein: CASSFEQGVYGYTF; CDR3 DNA: TGTGCCAGCAGTTTCGAACAGGGGGTCTATGGCTACACCTTC
D gene: TRBD1; clone size: .; J gene: TRBJ1-1; V gene: TRBV5-1; CDR3 protein: CASRAGQVNTEAFF; CDR3 DNA: TGCGCCAGCAGGGCGGGACAGGTAAACACTGAAGCTTTCTTT
D gene: .; clone size: .; J gene: TRBJ2-5; V gene: TRBV2; CDR3 protein: CASSENSLKETQYF; CDR3 DNA: TGTGCCAGCAGTGAAAACAGCCTCAAAGAGACCCAGTACTTC
D gene: .; clone size: .; J gene: TRBJ2-5; V gene: TRBV15; CDR3 protein: CATSRDRQGQETQYF; CDR3 DNA: TGTGCCACCAGCAGAGATAGGCAGGGCCAAGAGACCCAGTACTTC
D gene: .; clone size: .; J gene: TRBJ1-1; V gene: TRBV24-1; CDR3 protein: CATSKQGSTEAFF; CDR3 DNA: TGTGCCACTTCAAAACAGGGAAGCACTGAAGCTTTCTTT
D gene: TRBD1; clone size: .; J gene: TRBJ1-1; V gene: TRBV9; CDR3 protein: CASRGDRVTEAFF; CDR3 DNA: TGTGCCAGCAGGGGAGACAGGGTGACTGAAGCTTTCTTT
D gene: .; clone size: .; J gene: TRBJ1-1; V gene: TRBV10-2; CDR3 protein: CASRRQTLNTEAFF; CDR3 DNA: TGCGCCAGCAGGAGACAGACACTGAACACTGAAGCTTTCTTT
D gene: TRBD1; clone size: few; J gene: TRBJ2-2; V gene: TRBV7-8; CDR3 protein: CASSGQGALATGELFF; CDR3 DNA: TGTGCCAGCAGCGGACAGGGGGCGCTTGCCACCGGGGAGCTGTTTTTT
D gene: .; clone size: once; J gene: TRBJ2-1; V gene: TRBV7-2; CDR3 protein: CASSSPFGGQFF; CDR3 DNA: TGTGCCAGCAGCTCCCCCTTCGGGGGGCAGTTCTTC
D gene: .; clone size: few; J gene: TRBJ2-1; V gene: TRBV12-3/TRBV12-4; CDR3 protein: CASGDVELNNEQFF; CDR3 DNA: TGTGCCAGTGGGGACGTTGAATTGAACAATGAGCAGTTCTTC